This T cell receptor beta chain was captured in a study of cytomegalovirus exposure and HLA in healthy donors. General study findings and limits: Rare sequences made up most TCRs, while some public TCRs were found in many donors.

Only in-frame clones appear in the TCRdb table, and some are missing; sequencing was by immunoSEQ multiplex PCR. The sample contains roughly 130,000 clones, roughly 86% of which appear only once. This clone is judged medium-sized. Its specificity is unknown. Germline V gene sequence: CDR1 LNHDA, CDR2 SQIVND (reference sequence). The CDR3 runs 17 residues. Unmatched junction bases numbered 5, after V lost 1 base and J lost 0 bases. The clonotype was recovered from a man between 25 and 39 years old in good health and CMV-seronegative. Sequencing was carried out using PBMCs. V is TRBV19 and J is TRBJ2-3; 9 bases fit TRBD1. The CDR3 DNA follows: TGTGCCAGTAGTATAGGACAGGGGGAGTTTAGCACAGATACGCAGTATTTT. Its protein is CASSIGQGEFSTDTQYF.